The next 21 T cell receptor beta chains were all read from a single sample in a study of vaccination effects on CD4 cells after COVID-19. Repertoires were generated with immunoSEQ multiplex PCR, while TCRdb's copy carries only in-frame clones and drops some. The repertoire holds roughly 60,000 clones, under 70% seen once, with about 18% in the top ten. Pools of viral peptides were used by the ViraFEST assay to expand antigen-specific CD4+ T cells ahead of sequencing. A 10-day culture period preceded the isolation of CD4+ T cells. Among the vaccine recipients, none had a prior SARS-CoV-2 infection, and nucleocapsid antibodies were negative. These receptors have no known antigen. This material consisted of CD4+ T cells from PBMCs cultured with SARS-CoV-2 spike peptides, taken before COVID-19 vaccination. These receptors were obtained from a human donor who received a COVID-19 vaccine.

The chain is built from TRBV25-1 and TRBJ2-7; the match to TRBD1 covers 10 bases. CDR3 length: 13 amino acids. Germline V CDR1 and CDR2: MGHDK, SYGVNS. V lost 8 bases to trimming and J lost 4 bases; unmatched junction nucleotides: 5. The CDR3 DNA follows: TGTGCCAGCCGGGGGACAGGGGTTTACGAGCAGTACTTC. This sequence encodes CASRGTGVYEQYF.

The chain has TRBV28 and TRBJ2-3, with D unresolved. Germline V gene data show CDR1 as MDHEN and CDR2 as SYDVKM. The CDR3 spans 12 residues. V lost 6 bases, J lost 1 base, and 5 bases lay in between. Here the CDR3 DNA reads TGTGCCAGCAGGACACGCACAGATACGCAGTATTTT. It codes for CASRTRTDTQYF.

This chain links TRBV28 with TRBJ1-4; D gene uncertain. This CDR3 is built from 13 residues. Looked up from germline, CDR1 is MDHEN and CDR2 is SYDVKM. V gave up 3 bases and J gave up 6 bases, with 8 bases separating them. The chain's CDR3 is CASSFGAYEKLFF. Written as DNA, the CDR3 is TGTGCCAGCAGTTTCGGAGCCTATGAAAAACTGTTTTTT.

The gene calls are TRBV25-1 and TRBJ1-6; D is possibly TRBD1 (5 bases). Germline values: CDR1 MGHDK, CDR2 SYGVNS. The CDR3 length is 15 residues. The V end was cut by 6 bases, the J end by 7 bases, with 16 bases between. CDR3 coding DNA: TGTGCCAGCAGGTCCCCAGGGTTGGCAAATTCACCCCTCCACTTT. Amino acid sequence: CASRSPGLANSPLHF.

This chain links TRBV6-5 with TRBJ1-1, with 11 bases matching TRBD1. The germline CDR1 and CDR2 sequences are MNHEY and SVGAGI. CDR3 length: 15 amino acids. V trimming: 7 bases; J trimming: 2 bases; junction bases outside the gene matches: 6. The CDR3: CASIQRTGGNTEAFF. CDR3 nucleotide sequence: TGTGCCAGCATACAGAGGACAGGGGGCAACACTGAAGCTTTCTTT.

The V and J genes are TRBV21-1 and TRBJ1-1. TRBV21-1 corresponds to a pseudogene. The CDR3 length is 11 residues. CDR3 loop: CASSFRTEAFF. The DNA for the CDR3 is TGTGCCAGCAGTTTTCGCACTGAAGCTTTCTTT.

CDR3 in DNA: TGTGCCAGCAGCATCCGGACAGGCTACAAGTACTTC. Residues: CASSIRTGYKYF. The chain links TRBV5-4 to TRBJ2-7, with TRBD1 identical over 7 bases. V was pared by 4 bases and J by 11 bases, with 9 bases of the junction left unmatched. This CDR3 spans 12 amino acids. The germline gives CDR1 SGHNT, CDR2 YYREEE (reference sequence).

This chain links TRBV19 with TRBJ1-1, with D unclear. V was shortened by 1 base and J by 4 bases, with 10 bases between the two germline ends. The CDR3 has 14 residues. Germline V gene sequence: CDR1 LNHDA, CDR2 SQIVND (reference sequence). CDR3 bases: TGTGCCAGTAGTATAGTAGGGTTTGCCACTGAAGCTTTCTTT. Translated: CASSIVGFATEAFF.

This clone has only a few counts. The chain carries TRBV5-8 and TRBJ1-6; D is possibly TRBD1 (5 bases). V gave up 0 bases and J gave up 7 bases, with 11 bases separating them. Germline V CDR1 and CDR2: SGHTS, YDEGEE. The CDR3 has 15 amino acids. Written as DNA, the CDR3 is TGTGCCAGCAGCTTGGTGGGACGACCAAATTCACCCCTCCACTTT. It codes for CASSLVGRPNSPLHF. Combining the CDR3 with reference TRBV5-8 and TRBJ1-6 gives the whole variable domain EAGVTQSPTHLIKTRGQQATLRCSPISGHTSVYWYQQALGLGLQFLLWYDEGEERNRGNFPPRFSGRQFPNYSSELNVNALELEDSALYLCASSLVGRPNSPLHFGNGTRLTVT.

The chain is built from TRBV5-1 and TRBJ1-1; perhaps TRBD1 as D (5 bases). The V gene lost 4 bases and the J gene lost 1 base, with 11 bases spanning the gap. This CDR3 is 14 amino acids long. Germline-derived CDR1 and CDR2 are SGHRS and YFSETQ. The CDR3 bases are TGCGCCAGCAGCCCCGGGACGGGGAACACTGAAGCTTTCTTT. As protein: CASSPGTGNTEAFF.

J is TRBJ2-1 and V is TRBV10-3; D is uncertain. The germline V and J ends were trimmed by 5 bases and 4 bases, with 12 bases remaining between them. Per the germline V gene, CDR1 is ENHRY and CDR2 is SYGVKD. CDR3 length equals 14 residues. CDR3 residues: CAISLDALYNEQFF. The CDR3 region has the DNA TGTGCCATCAGTCTGGATGCACTGTACAATGAGCAGTTCTTC.

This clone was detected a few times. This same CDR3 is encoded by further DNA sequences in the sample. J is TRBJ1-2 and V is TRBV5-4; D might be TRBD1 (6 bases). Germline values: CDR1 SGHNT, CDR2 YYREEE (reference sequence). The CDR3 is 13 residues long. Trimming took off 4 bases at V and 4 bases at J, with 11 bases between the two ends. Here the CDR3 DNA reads TGTGCCAGCAGCCTCAGGGGAGGCTATGGCTACACCTTC. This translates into CASSLRGGYGYTF.

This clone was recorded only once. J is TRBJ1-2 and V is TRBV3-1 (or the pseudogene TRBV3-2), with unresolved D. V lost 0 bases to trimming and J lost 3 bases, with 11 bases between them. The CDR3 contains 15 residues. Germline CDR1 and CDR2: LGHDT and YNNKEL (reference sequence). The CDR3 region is CASSQESAAYYGYTF. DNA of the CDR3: TGTGCCAGCAGCCAAGAGTCGGCAGCGTACTATGGCTACACCTTC.

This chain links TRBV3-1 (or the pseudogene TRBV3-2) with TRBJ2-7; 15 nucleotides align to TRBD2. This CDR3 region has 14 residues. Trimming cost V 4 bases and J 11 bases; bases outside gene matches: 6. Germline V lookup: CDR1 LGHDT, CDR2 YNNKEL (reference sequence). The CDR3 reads CASSLGLAGGYKYF. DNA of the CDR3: TGTGCCAGCAGCCTGGGACTAGCGGGAGGATATAAGTACTTC.

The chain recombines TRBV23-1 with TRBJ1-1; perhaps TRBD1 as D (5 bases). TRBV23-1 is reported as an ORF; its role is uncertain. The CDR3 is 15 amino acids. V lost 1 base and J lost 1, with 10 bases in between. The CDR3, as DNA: TGCGCCAGCAGTCAATGGGCAAGGGGGAACACTGAAGCTTTCTTT. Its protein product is CASSQWARGNTEAFF.

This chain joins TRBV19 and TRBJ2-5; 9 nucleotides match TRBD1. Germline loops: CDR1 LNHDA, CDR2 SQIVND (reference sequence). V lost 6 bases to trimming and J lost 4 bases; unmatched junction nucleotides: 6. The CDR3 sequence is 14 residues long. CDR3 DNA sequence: TGTGCCAGTAGCCCGGGACAGGGAGGAGAGACCCAGTACTTC. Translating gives CASSPGQGGETQYF.

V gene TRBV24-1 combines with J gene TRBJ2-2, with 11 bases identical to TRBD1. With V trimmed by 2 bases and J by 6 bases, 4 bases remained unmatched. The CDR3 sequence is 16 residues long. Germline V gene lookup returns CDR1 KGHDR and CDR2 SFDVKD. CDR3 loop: CATSDSGQGASGELFF. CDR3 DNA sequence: TGTGCCACCAGTGATTCAGGACAGGGGGCATCCGGGGAGCTGTTTTTT.

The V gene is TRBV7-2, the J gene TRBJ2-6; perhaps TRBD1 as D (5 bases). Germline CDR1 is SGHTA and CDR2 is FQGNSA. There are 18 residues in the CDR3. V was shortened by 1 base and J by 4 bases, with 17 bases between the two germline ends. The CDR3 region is CASSLVYRPEEGANVLTF. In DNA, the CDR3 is TGTGCCAGCAGCTTAGTATACAGGCCAGAAGAAGGGGCCAACGTCCTGACTTTC.

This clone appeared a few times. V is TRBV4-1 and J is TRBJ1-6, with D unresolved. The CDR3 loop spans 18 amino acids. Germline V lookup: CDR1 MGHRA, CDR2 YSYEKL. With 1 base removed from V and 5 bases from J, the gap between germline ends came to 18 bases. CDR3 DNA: TGCGCCAGCAGCCAAGTCGATCTGGGTTTTGTGAATAATTCACCCCTCCACTTT. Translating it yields CASSQVDLGFVNNSPLHF.

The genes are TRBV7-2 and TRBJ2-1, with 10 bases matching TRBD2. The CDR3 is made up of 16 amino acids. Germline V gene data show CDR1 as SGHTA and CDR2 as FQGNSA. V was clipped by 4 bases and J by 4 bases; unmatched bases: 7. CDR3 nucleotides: TGTGCCAGCAGCTCCCCAGCGGGGGGGGCTTACAATGAGCAGTTCTTC. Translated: CASSSPAGGAYNEQFF. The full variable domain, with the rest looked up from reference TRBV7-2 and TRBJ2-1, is GAGVSQSPSNKVTEKGKDVELRCDPISGHTALYWYRQSLGQGLEFLIYFQGNSAPDKSGLPSDRFSAERTGGSVSTLTIQRTQQEDSAVYLCASSSPAGGAYNEQFFGPGTRLTVL.

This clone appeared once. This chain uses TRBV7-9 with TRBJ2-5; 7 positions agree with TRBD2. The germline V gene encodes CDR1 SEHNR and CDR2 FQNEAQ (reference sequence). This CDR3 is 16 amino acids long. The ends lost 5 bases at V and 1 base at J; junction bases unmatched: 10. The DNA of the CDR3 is TGTGCCAGCAGCCCTGCTTCCGGCGGGGGCCAAGAGACCCAGTACTTC. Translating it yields CASSPASGGGQETQYF.